This T cell receptor (beta chain) was recorded in a study of blood T cells in healthy people across ages. A second PCR of 7 to 11 cycles used a sample-barcoded 5' primer and a J-beta primer mix. Every single cDNA molecule received a tag from a template-switch adaptor with 12 random nucleotides. In TCRdb, the 5' RACE reads were re-called with MiXCR into one record per CDR3 protein. The sample holds approximately 670,000 distinct CDR3 sequences, approximately 40% seen once. This clonotype was seen just once. As yet, its antigen is unknown. Isolation of PBMCs gave at least 6 million cells per sample. Broader study findings: The donors' CMV status was not determined, possibly confounding changes in expanded clonotypes. Conclusively comparing naive with antigen-experienced cells was impossible with unsorted PBMCs.

The CDR3 is made up of 12 amino acids. In germline, CDR1 is SQVTM, CDR2 ANQGSEA. V gave up 7 bases and J gave up 3 bases, with 12 bases separating them. This rearrangement joins TRBV29-1 to TRBJ2-5; D remains unclear. Sequenced input: blood. The TCR comes from a man older than 75 in good health. The CDR3 spells CSESIGKETQYF. CDR3 in DNA: TGCAGCGAGAGTATAGGCAAAGAGACCCAGTACTTC.